The next 2 T cell receptor beta chains were all read from a single sample in a study of blood T cell repertoires in COVID-19. This table comes from immunoSEQ multiplex PCR, and its TCRdb copy is limited to in-frame clones, with some not included. The table records about 240,000 clones, approximately 85% of them present only once. The sample was peripheral blood. The receptor source for this set is a man between 45 and 60 years old with COVID-19, enrolled during active disease.

This clone is a singleton in its sample. The chain's CDR3 is CATSDPPPGSPRQFF. Here the CDR3 DNA reads TGTGCCACCAGTGACCCGCCCCCAGGGTCTCCGCGACAGTTCTTC. The chain employs TRBV24-1 and TRBJ2-1; maybe TRBD1 (5 bases). This CDR3 contains 15 residues. Trimming cost V 4 bases and J 13 bases, with 22 bases left between them. Germline-derived CDR1 and CDR2 are KGHDR and SFDVKD.

This chain uses TRBV3-1 (or the pseudogene TRBV3-2) with TRBJ1-2; D is unclear. Germline assignment: CDR1 LGHDT and CDR2 YNNKEL (reference sequence). V was pared by 1 base and J by 0 bases, with 6 bases between. This CDR3 is 14 amino acids long. Here the CDR3 reads CASSQGVPNYGYTF. CDR3 DNA sequence: TGTGCCAGCAGCCAAGGAGTGCCTAACTATGGCTACACCTTC.